This T cell receptor (beta chain) was identified in a study of OX40 agonist ivuxolimab in advanced cancers. Sequenced by immunoSEQ multiplex PCR; TCRdb stores in-frame clones only, minus some. The profile covers around 20,000 clones, with approximately 80% appearing a single time and under 4% taken by the ten largest. CDR3 size: 14 residues. Germline assignment: CDR1 KGHSH and CDR2 LQKENI. Trimming cost V 3 bases and J 5 bases; bases outside gene matches: 5. The chain has TRBV18 and TRBJ1-1; 8 bases fit TRBD1. Sequencing used CD4+ or CD8+ T cells sorted from blood, obtained in a trial of the OX40 agonist ivuxolimab. This clonotype originated in an adult with an advanced solid tumor such as melanoma, head and neck, liver or kidney cancer. CDR3 coding DNA: TGTGCCAGCTCACCTTGGACAGGGAAGACTGAAGCTTTCTTT. Its protein product is CASSPWTGKTEAFF.